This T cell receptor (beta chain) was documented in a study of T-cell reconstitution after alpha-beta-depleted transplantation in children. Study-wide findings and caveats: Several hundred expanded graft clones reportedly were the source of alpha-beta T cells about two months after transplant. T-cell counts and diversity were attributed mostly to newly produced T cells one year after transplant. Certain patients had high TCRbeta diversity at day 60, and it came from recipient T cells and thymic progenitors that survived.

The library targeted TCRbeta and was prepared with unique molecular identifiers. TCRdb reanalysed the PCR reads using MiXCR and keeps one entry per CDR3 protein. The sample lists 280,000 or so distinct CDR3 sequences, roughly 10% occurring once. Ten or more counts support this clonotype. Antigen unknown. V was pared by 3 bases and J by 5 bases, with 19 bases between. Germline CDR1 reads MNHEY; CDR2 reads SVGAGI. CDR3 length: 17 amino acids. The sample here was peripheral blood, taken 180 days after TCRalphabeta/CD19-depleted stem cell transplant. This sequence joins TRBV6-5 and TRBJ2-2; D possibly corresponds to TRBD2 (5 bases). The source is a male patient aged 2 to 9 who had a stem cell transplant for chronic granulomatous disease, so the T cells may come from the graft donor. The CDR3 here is CASSYPSSPTKTGELFF. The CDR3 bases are TGTGCCAGCAGTTATCCCTCTAGCCCTACAAAAACCGGGGAGCTGTTTTTT.